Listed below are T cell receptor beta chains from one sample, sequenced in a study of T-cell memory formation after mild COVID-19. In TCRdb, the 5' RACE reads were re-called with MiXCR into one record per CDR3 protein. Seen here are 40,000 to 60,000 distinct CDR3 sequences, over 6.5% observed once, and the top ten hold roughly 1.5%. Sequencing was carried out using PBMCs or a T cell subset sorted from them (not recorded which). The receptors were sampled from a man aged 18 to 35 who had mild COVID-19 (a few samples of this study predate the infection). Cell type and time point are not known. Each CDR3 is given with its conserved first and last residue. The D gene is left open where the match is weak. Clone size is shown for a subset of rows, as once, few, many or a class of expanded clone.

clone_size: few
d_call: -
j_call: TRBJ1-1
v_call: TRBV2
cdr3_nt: TGTGCCAGCAGTGAACAGGGAGGAGCTGAAGCTTTCTTT
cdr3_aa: CASSEQGGAEAFF

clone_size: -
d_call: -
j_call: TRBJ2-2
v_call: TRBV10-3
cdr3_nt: TGTGCCATCAGTGAGTCGAACAACGGGGAGCTGTTTTTT
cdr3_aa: CAISESNNGELFF

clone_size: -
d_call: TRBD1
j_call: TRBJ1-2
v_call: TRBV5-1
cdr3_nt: TGCGCCAGCAGCTCGACAGGGCAGATCCCAAACTATGGCTACACCTTC
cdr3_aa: CASSSTGQIPNYGYTF

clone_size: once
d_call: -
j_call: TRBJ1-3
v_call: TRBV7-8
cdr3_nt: TGTGCCAGCAGCTTAGCGGGGGGAAACACCATATATTTT
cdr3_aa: CASSLAGGNTIYF

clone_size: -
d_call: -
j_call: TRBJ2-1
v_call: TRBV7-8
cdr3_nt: TGTGCCAGCAGCTTAGCGCTCCTGAGTCAGTTCTTC
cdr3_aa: CASSLALLSQFF

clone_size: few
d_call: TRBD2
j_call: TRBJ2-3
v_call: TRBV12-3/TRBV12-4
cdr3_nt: TGTGCCAGCAGTTCCCCTTACGCTAGCGGGGGGGCAGATACGCAGTATTTT
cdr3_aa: CASSSPYASGGADTQYF

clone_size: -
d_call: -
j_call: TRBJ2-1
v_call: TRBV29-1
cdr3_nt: TGCAGCGTCGGCAGGGCGGGGAATGAGCAGTTCTTC
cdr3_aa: CSVGRAGNEQFF

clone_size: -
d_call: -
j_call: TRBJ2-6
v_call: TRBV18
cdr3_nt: TGTGCCAGCTCACCAGGGATTTCTGGGGCCAACGTCCTGACTTTC
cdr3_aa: CASSPGISGANVLTF

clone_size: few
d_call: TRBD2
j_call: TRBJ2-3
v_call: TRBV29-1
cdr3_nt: TGCAGCACCTATAGCGGGGGGACAGATACGCAGTATTTT
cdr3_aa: CSTYSGGTDTQYF

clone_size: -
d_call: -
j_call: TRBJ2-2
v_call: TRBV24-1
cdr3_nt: TGTGCCACCAGTGATCTGGGATCCGGGGAGCTGTTTTTT
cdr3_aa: CATSDLGSGELFF

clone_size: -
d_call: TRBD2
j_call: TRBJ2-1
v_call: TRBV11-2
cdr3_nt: TGTGCCAGCAGCTTAGATCTTTGGCGGGGGGGCAATGAGCAGTTCTTC
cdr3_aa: CASSLDLWRGGNEQFF

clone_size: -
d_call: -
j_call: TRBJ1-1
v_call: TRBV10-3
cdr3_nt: TGTGCCATCAGTGACCGGGGGGGCGCGGTAACTGAAGCTTTCTTT
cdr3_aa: CAISDRGGAVTEAFF

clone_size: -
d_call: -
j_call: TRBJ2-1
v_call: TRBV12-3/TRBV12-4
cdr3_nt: TGTGCCAGCAGTTTGTTCAGCGAGGGTGAGCAGTTCTTC
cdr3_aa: CASSLFSEGEQFF

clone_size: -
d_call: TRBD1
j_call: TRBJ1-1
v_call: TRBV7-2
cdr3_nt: TGTGCCAGCAGCTTAGCGCCAGGGGGGAGTACTGAAGCTTTCTTT
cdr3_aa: CASSLAPGGSTEAFF

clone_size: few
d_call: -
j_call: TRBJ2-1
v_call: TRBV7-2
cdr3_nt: TGTGCCAGCAGCTTAGCTGCGGGGGCAACTTACAATGAGCAGTTCTTC
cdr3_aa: CASSLAAGATYNEQFF

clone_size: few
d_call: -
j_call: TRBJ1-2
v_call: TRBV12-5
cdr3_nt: TGTGCTAGTGGTCTCAGGACAGCCTATTATGGCTACACCTTC
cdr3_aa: CASGLRTAYYGYTF

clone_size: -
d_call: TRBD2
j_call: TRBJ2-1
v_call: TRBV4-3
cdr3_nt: TGCGCCAGCAGCCAAGGTCCTACTAGCGGGGGGCTATACAATGAGCAGTTCTTC
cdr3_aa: CASSQGPTSGGLYNEQFF

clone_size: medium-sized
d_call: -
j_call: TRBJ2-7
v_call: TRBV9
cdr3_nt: TGTGCCAGCAGCGTGACCGAAGGATACGAGCAGTACTTC
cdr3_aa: CASSVTEGYEQYF

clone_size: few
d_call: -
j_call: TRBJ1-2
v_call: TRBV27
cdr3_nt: TGTGCCAGCAGTTTCCCTCTTCAGGGGAATGGCTACACCTTC
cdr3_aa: CASSFPLQGNGYTF

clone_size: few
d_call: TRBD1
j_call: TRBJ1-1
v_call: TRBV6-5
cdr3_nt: TGTGCCAGCAGTCCTGGACAGGCGACTGAAGCTTTCTTT
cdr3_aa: CASSPGQATEAFF

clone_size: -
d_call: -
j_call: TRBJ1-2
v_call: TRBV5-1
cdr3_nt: TGCGCCAGCAGCTTGGATAACTATGGCTACACCTTC
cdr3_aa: CASSLDNYGYTF

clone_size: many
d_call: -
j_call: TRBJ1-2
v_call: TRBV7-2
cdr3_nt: TGTGCCAGCAGCAAAACCCCGCCGGATGGCTACACCTTC
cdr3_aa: CASSKTPPDGYTF

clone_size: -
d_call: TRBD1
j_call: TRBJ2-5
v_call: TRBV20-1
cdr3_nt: TGCAGTGGCCAAGACAGGGGCACGGAGACCCAGTACTTC
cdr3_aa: CSGQDRGTETQYF

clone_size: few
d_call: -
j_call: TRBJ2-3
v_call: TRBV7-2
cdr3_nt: TGTGCCAGCAGCTTAGAGGGGGATCACTCTAGCACAGATACGCAGTATTTT
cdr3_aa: CASSLEGDHSSTDTQYF

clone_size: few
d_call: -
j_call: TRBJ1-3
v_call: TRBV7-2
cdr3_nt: TGTGCCAGCAGCCCTGGGACATCTGGAAACACCATATATTTT
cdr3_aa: CASSPGTSGNTIYF

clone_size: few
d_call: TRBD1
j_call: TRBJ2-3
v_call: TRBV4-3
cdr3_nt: TGCGCCAGCAGTCTCTCCACAGGGGTGCCCACAGATACGCAGTATTTT
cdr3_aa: CASSLSTGVPTDTQYF

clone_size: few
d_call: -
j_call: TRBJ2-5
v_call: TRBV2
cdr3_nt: TGTGCCAGCAGTGAAGCCGGCAGGATGCACCAAGAGACCCAGTACTTC
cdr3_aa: CASSEAGRMHQETQYF

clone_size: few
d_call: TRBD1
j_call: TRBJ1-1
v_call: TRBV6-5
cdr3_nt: TGTGCCAGCAGTTACCTTCCGGGACAGGGTAGAACTGAAGCTTTCTTT
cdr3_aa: CASSYLPGQGRTEAFF

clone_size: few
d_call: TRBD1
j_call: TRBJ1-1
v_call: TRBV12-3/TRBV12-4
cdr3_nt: TGTGCCAGCAGTCCACAGACAGGGGTCACTGAAGCTTTCTTT
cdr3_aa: CASSPQTGVTEAFF

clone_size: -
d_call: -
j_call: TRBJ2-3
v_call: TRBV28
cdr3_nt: TGTGCCAGCAGCCGGGTGGGGGTCGGAGATACGCAGTATTTT
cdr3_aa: CASSRVGVGDTQYF